The entry below gives a single T cell receptor (beta chain) sequence along with its context. The sample is drawn from a study of Ad26.COV2.S vaccination and SARS-CoV-2 variants. Trimming took 4 bases from V and 9 from J; bases not matched to a gene: 2. This CDR3 comprises 13 residues. CDR1 LGHNA and CDR2 YSLEER come from the germline V gene. Repertoires were generated with immunoSEQ multiplex PCR, while TCRdb's copy carries only in-frame clones and drops some. The table has 440,000 or so clones, about 90% seen once; the top ten hold roughly 1.7%. Specified treatment: around 19 received Ad26.COV2.S at low or high dose, single or two shots; about five received placebo; per-sample allocation not given. On day 63 after the first injection, vaccine and placebo recipients gave samples.

The specimen comprised peripheral blood, sampled in a trial of Ad26.COV2.S vaccine versus placebo. The V gene is TRBV4-3, the J gene TRBJ1-6; 8 nucleotides match TRBD1. This TCR was recovered from a person between 18 and 60 years old who received the Ad26.COV2.S COVID-19 vaccine or a placebo. CDR3 DNA: TGCGCCAGCAGCCGGGACAGGATTTCACCCCTCCACTTT. Amino acids: CASSRDRISPLHF.